This record concerns one T cell receptor (beta chain) sequence. This sample is drawn from a study of shared clonotypes between healthy human individuals. Measured with immunoSEQ multiplex PCR; TCRdb has only the in-frame clones, and not every one. The sample lists around 1.5 million clones; 95% to 99% were seen once. This sequence originates from a man aged 25-45 years in good health. What was sequenced was naive CD4+ T cells sorted from blood. The subset: CD45RA+ positively selected.

The CDR3 is CASAPQATSYEQYF. The CDR3 DNA reads TGTGCCAGCGCTCCCCAGGCAACCTCCTACGAGCAGTACTTC. The genes are TRBV7-2 and TRBJ2-7; D call uncertain. V lost 8 bases to trimming and J lost 0 bases, with 14 bases between them. The CDR3 has 14 residues. Germline CDR1 is SGHTA and CDR2 is FQGNSA.